This TCR beta chain was identified during a study of shared clonotypes between healthy human individuals (dated by TCRdb to 2018 to 2021). Some background on the complete study: A couple of women and three men aged 18 to 49 years were included in the cohort. For each donor, three plates each were used for CD4 naive and CD4 memory, two plates were used for CD8 naive, and one plate was used for CD8 memory. Blood TCR repertoires of four to six healthy adults were deeply sequenced to estimate repertoire size and the extent of clonotype sharing between individuals. To increase sequencing depth and limit assay-specific biases, different laboratories used diverse techniques to prepare libraries and sequence TCR repertoires. Between about 0.9 and 10 billion PBMCs per donor were obtained by leukapheresis. General study outcomes and caveats: Because the study included a small number of donors, the genetic and exposure-history diversity represented was limited. Clonotypes shared by all four sorted-subset donors showed higher generation probabilities than non-shared clonotypes. Based on pairwise subsampling, the degree of clonotype sharing among donors was expected to be affected by sequencing depth. Naive subsets generally had larger estimated clonotype richness than memory subsets. Sharing across several donors was observed for approximately 5% of naive CD4, 3% to 4% of naive CD8, roughly 2.4% of memory CD4, and roughly 0.4% of memory CD8 clonotypes. Sampling was restricted to blood, and TCR repertoires in tissue are likely to differ from TCR repertoires in blood. Rarefaction of sorted-subset datasets indicated incomplete sequencing despite the large sequencing depth.

Donors were healthy HIV-negative adults with no recently reported acute infections or vaccinations. Only Caucasian adults living in Nashville, Tennessee, USA were represented among the donors. CD4+ T cells were enriched by magnetic negative selection, after which naive cells were positively selected on CD45RA and the negative fraction was taken as the memory subset. Blood was obtained by leukapheresis, after which PBMCs were separated by Ficoll-Histopaque density gradient centrifugation and cryopreserved in liquid nitrogen vapor phase. Purity and quantity of every magnetically sorted T cell population were checked by analytical flow cytometry. Genomic DNA was isolated from every sorted fraction and measured by UV absorbance on a Nanodrop 2000c. About this clone itself: The antigen it recognizes is unknown. No base-level quality is on record; no much larger clone is a single base apart.

Using the deep immunoSEQ assay, multiplex PCR amplified TCR CDR3 regions from genomic DNA. Genomic DNA extracted from each cell subset was distributed evenly over all wells of several immunoSEQ 96-well plates, and each plate served as one replicate. For sorted subsets, each replicate PCR was loaded with approximately 200 ng genomic DNA, equivalent to approximately 33,000 T cell genomes. The purified libraries were quantified using a Qubit 3.0 fluorometer, sized with a Bioanalyzer 2100, and then quantified again using the KAPA Library Quantification kit. Every immunoSEQ 96-well plate was sequenced on a separate single-read 150-cycle Illumina NextSeq 550 flow cell. The published analysis was carried out like this. Because only junctional sequences without quality scores were contained in the immunoSEQ output, filtering matching that applied to full-length reads could not be performed. To assign V/J genes and CDR3, sequences were annotated against IMGT germline references using PyIR, a Python wrapper for IgBLAST v1.9. Reads were filtered out if the reads had weak V/J assignments (E-value above 1e-6), no CDR3, stop codons, out-of-frame junctions, or ambiguous translated residues. V3J clonotypes were defined as sequences sharing an identical inferred V gene, J gene, and CDR3 amino acid sequence. To compute the percentage overlap between repertoires, the number of shared unique clonotypes was divided by the size of the smaller repertoire. Three approaches were used to assess repertoire richness: RTK rarefaction, the Chao1 estimator, and Recon v2.1 estimates of unobserved clonotypes. OLGA was used to compute generation probabilities for all TCRbeta clonotypes that the gDNA method yielded from a handful of donors. TCRdb retrieved this table from immuneACCESS and kept in-frame rearrangements only. Not all clones are present; in checked studies, unresolved V genes account for under half, and no reason is known for the remainder. That table furnishes V, J and clone size, whereas the DNA furnished D and trimming. Within this sample are roughly 500,000 clones, with approximately 95% of them counted one time only. Of the sample, 0.06% is held by the ten largest clones.

Specimen: naive CD4+ T cells sorted from blood. This specimen's cell subset or site label, per the study, means: CD45RA+ positively selected. This clonotype was obtained from a woman in her twenties or thirties in good health.

The nucleotide sequence reads as follows: TGTGCCAGCAGTTCCATCGGGGGGCGTGGAGAGACCCAGTACTTC. It specifies CASSSIGGRGETQYF. The rearranged chain carries TRBV11-2 and TRBJ2-5, and possibly TRBD2, on 7 matching bases. There are 15 amino acids in the CDR3, from cysteine to phenylalanine inclusive. Only the CDR3 DNA stays, 45 bases, in frame from base 1. The CDR1 and CDR2 encoded by the germline V gene are SGHAT and FQNNGV. V is reduced by 6 bases and J by 4 bases, leaving a spacing of 18 bases between them.